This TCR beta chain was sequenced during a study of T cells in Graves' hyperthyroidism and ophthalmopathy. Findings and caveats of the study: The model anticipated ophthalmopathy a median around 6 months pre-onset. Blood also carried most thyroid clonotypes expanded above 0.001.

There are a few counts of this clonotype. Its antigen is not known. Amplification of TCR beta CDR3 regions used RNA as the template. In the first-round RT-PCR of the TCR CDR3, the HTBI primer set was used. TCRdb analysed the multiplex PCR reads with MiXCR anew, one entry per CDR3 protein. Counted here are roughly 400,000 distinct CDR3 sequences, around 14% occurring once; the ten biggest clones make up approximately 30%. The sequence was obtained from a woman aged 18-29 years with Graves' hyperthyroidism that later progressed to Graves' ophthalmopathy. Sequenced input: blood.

CDR3 amino acids: CSARGDRNWADTEAFF. The CDR3 nucleotides are TGCAGTGCTAGGGGAGACAGAAATTGGGCGGACACTGAAGCTTTCTTT. The rearrangement joins TRBV20-1 to TRBJ1-1; tentatively, D is TRBD1 (5 bases). V lost 3 bases, J lost 3 bases, and 20 bases lay in between. The CDR3 totals 16 residues. Germline CDR1 reads DFQATT; CDR2 reads SNEGSKA (reference sequence).